This is a list of T cell receptor beta chains from one sample in a study of blood T cell repertoires in COVID-19. Generated by immunoSEQ multiplex PCR, the TCRdb table keeps only in-frame clones and is missing some. The repertoire holds about 250,000 clones, with approximately 85% as singletons. Sequencing was carried out using peripheral blood. These receptor sequences come from a man between 50 and 59 years old with active or convalescent COVID-19. CDR3s include the opening cysteine and the closing phenylalanine or tryptophan. Fields, in order: D gene, CDR3 length, J gene, V gene, clone size, CDR3 DNA, CDR3 protein. The D gene is left open where the match is weak. Only some rows state a clone size, as once, few, many or a class for expanded clones.

D: TRBD2; length: 15; J: TRBJ2-2; V: TRBV6-4; size: few; DNA: TGTGCCAGCAGCCCGACTAGCGGGAGGCCCGGGGAGCTGTTTTTT; CDR3: CASSPTSGRPGELFF
D: TRBD1; length: 15; J: TRBJ1-4; V: TRBV7-8; size: few; DNA: TGTGCCAGCAGCTTATTTGGGACAGGGGGTGAAAAACTGTTTTTT; CDR3: CASSLFGTGGEKLFF
D: TRBD2; length: 13; J: TRBJ2-7; V: TRBV30; size: .; DNA: TGTGCCTGGAGTAGCGGGGGAGACTACGAGCAGTACTTC; CDR3: CAWSSGGDYEQYF
D: .; length: 14; J: TRBJ1-5; V: TRBV6-1; size: .; DNA: TGTGCCAGCAGTGAAGTGGGCAGGGGTCAGCCCCAGCATTTT; CDR3: CASSEVGRGQPQHF
D: TRBD1; length: 17; J: TRBJ2-7; V: TRBV4-3; size: .; DNA: TGCGCCAGCAGCCAAGACTCGGGACAGGGGGTAACCTACGAGCAGTACTTC; CDR3: CASSQDSGQGVTYEQYF
D: .; length: 13; J: TRBJ1-1; V: TRBV7-9; size: .; DNA: TGTGCCAGCAGCAGAGACAGTAACACTGAAGCTTTCTTT; CDR3: CASSRDSNTEAFF
D: .; length: 12; J: TRBJ1-2; V: TRBV19; size: .; DNA: TGTGCCAGCCTTCAGGGGAACTATGGCTACACCTTC; CDR3: CASLQGNYGYTF
D: .; length: 12; J: TRBJ2-2; V: TRBV30; size: .; DNA: TGTGCCTGGACTCTAAACACCGGGGAGCTGTTTTTT; CDR3: CAWTLNTGELFF
D: .; length: 16; J: TRBJ2-2; V: TRBV19; size: .; DNA: TGTGCCAGTAGTCCTCGGGGGAGCGCGAACACCGGGGAGCTGTTTTTT; CDR3: CASSPRGSANTGELFF
D: .; length: 16; J: TRBJ1-6; V: TRBV27; size: many; DNA: TGTGCCAGCAGCTCGGGGGGGATGGGGTTAGGATCACCCCTCCACTTT; CDR3: CASSSGGMGLGSPLHF
D: TRBD1; length: 13; J: TRBJ1-5; V: TRBV6-2/TRBV6-3; size: .; DNA: TGTGCCAGCAGTCCGGACAGGGCTCAGCCCCAGCATTTT; CDR3: CASSPDRAQPQHF
D: .; length: 16; J: TRBJ2-3; V: TRBV28; size: .; DNA: TGTGCCAGCAGTTCTTCAGGGCAGGAAGGCACAGATACGCAGTATTTT; CDR3: CASSSSGQEGTDTQYF
D: TRBD1; length: 15; J: TRBJ1-2; V: TRBV5-5; size: .; DNA: TGTGCCAGCAGCCACAAAGGGGGCTTAGGGTATGGCTACACCTTC; CDR3: CASSHKGGLGYGYTF
D: .; length: 11; J: TRBJ2-7; V: TRBV2; size: few; DNA: TGTGCCACCCGAACAGGTTCCGAGCAGTACTTC; CDR3: CATRTGSEQYF
D: .; length: 14; J: TRBJ1-5; V: TRBV6-6; size: once; DNA: TGTGCCAGCAGGACAGGTTCGGGCAATCAGCCCCAGCATTTT; CDR3: CASRTGSGNQPQHF
D: .; length: 13; J: TRBJ2-3; V: TRBV11-1; size: .; DNA: TGTGCCAGCAGCTTAGCTGCGGGGACTCCCCCTTATTTT; CDR3: CASSLAAGTPPYF
D: .; length: 18; J: TRBJ1-3; V: TRBV24-1; size: .; DNA: TGTGCCACCAGTGGCCTACAGGGTCCCTACCACTCTGGAAACACCATATATTTT; CDR3: CATSGLQGPYHSGNTIYF
D: .; length: 16; J: TRBJ1-3; V: TRBV23-1; size: .; DNA: TGCGCCAGCACGCATGAAGAGGGAGCAGCGAAAGGGACCATATATTTT; CDR3: CASTHEEGAAKGTIYF
D: .; length: 12; J: TRBJ2-2; V: TRBV7-2; size: .; DNA: TGTGCCAGCAGCTCGTCCGGCGGGGAGCTGTTTTTT; CDR3: CASSSSGGELFF
D: TRBD2; length: 17; J: TRBJ2-2; V: TRBV5-4; size: .; DNA: TGTGCCAGCAGCCCTCTGAGCGGGAGGACGAACACCGGGGAGCTGTTTTTT; CDR3: CASSPLSGRTNTGELFF
D: TRBD2; length: 13; J: TRBJ2-1; V: TRBV13; size: .; DNA: TGTGCCAGCAGCTCTAGAACTCCGGGAGGGCAGTTCTTC; CDR3: CASSSRTPGGQFF
D: TRBD1; length: 13; J: TRBJ2-7; V: TRBV27; size: .; DNA: TGTGCCAGCAAACGACAGGGGGCTTACGAGCAGTACTTC; CDR3: CASKRQGAYEQYF
D: TRBD2; length: 16; J: TRBJ2-5; V: TRBV7-7; size: few; DNA: TGTGCCAGCAGCTCCGGACTAGGCAGGGCAGGGGAGACCCAGTACTTC; CDR3: CASSSGLGRAGETQYF
D: .; length: 13; J: TRBJ1-4; V: TRBV7-9; size: .; DNA: TGTGCCAGCAGCTTCGGGGCTAATGAAAAACTGTTTTTT; CDR3: CASSFGANEKLFF
D: TRBD1; length: 16; J: TRBJ1-5; V: TRBV30; size: .; DNA: TGTGCCTGGAGTGCGGGGACAGGGGGCCGCAATCAGCCCCAGCATTTT; CDR3: CAWSAGTGGRNQPQHF